The 20 T cell receptor beta chains below were found in one sample sequenced in a study of long-term antiretroviral therapy in people with HIV. Running of the v3.0 immunoSEQ assay took place at survey level. Profiling relied on immunoSEQ multiplex PCR, and the TCRdb table lists in-frame clones only, not all of them. The sample contains approximately 26,000 clones, roughly 85% of which appear only once. The sequencing used unsorted PBMCs, collected 1.2 years after starting antiretroviral therapy. The receptor source for this set is a woman aged 40 to 50 with HIV.

V usage is TRBV6-5 and J usage is TRBJ2-5, with D possibly being TRBD1 (5 bases). There are 13 residues in the CDR3. CDR1 is MNHEY and CDR2 is SVGAGI in the germline V gene. Trimming pared 6 bases from V and 2 bases from J, leaving 10 bases between. The CDR3 loop is CASRLTGQETQYF. For the CDR3, the DNA is TGTGCCAGCAGACTAACAGGTCAAGAGACCCAGTACTTC.

In this sample, this clone turned up once. At one end the junction does not follow the germline gene, possibly because of a read error. Other DNA sequences in this specimen translate into the identical CDR3. The rearrangement links TRBV7-9 to TRBJ2-3, with D hard to call. The CDR3 totals 11 residues. The germline V gene has CDR1 SEHNR and CDR2 FQNEAQ (reference sequence). Written as DNA, the CDR3 is TGCGCCAGCAGCCCCAGGGATACGCAGTATTTT. As protein: CASSPRDTQYF. The variable domain in full, completed from reference TRBV7-9 and TRBJ2-3, reads DTGVSQNPRHKITKRGQNVTFRCDPISEHNRLYWYRQTLGQGPEFLTYFQNEAQLEKSRLLSDRFSAERPKGSFSTLEIQRTEQGDSAMYLCASSPRDTQYFGPGTRLTVL.

CDR3 nucleotide sequence: TGCGCCAGCAGCCAAGATGGGGATCGAAGCTCCTACAATGAGCAGTTCTTC. Its translation is CASSQDGDRSSYNEQFF. The gene calls are TRBV4-1 and TRBJ2-1; no clear D. Between the trimmed V and J ends, which lost 0 bases and 0 bases, there was a span of 12 bases. CDR1 and CDR2 (germline): MGHRA, YSYEKL. The CDR3 loop spans 17 amino acids.

The rearrangement uses TRBV11-3 and TRBJ2-1, with D tentatively TRBD1 (5 bases). The ends were cut back, 2 bases at V and 1 base at J, with 6 bases in the middle. CDR3 length: 14 residues. CDR1 and CDR2 from the germline V gene are SGHNT and YENEEA. The CDR3 reads CASSLSGSYNEQFF. In DNA, the CDR3 is TGTGCCAGCAGCTTATCAGGGTCCTACAATGAGCAGTTCTTC. The variable domain in full, completed from reference TRBV11-3 and TRBJ2-1, reads EAGVVQSPRYKIIEKKQPVAFWCNPISGHNTLYWYLQNLGQGPELLIRYENEEAVDDSQLPKDRFSAERLKGVDSTLKIQPAELGDSAVYLCASSLSGSYNEQFFGPGTRLTVL.

The chain links TRBV4-2 to TRBJ1-2; D is uncertain. The CDR3 covers 14 residues. The germline V and J ends were trimmed by 2 bases and 0 bases, with 7 bases remaining between them. The germline CDR1 and CDR2 sequences are LGHNA and YNFKEQ. The CDR3 coding sequence is TGTGCCAGCAGCCAACCGATAGCTAACTATGGCTACACCTTC. Translating it yields CASSQPIANYGYTF.

J is TRBJ2-1 and V is TRBV7-2; 8 positions match TRBD1. V dropped 2 bases and J dropped 6; count of bases not matched to a gene: 3. In germline, CDR1 is SGHTA, CDR2 FQGNSA. CDR3 length: 14 amino acids. For the CDR3, the DNA is TGTGCCAGCAGCTTACGCGGGACAGGCAATGAGCAGTTCTTC. Protein sequence: CASSLRGTGNEQFF.

The V gene is TRBV30, the J gene TRBJ2-7; TRBD1 is a possible D gene (6 bases). The germline CDR1 and CDR2 sequences are GTSNPN and SVGIG (reference sequence). Trimming left V 8 bases short and J 6 bases short, with 17 bases between. This CDR3 region has 12 residues. The DNA for the CDR3 is TGTGCCGGTCGGGACACCCTTTTCGAGCAGTACTTC. Translation: CAGRDTLFEQYF. The full variable domain, rest sourced from reference TRBV30 and TRBJ2-7, is SQTIHQWPATLVQPVGSPLSLECTVEGTSNPNLYWYRQAAGRGLQLLFYSVGIGQISSEVPQNLSASRPQDRQFILSSKKLLLSDSGFYLCAGRDTLFEQYFGPGTRLTVT.

The rearrangement joins TRBV11-3 to TRBJ1-3, with D perhaps matching TRBD1 (5 bases). V lost 6 bases and J lost 0, with 9 bases in between. Germline CDR1 is SGHNT and CDR2 is YENEEA. This CDR3 is 14 amino acids long. CDR3 loop: CASRGLVSGNTIYF. In DNA form, the CDR3 reads TGTGCCAGCAGGGGGCTCGTCTCTGGAAACACCATATATTTT.

The chain links TRBV30 to TRBJ1-2; 7 bases fit TRBD1. The CDR3 runs 13 residues. Trimming at V came to 2 bases and at J to 8 bases, leaving 8 bases not matched to a gene. Germline loops: CDR1 GTSNPN, CDR2 SVGIG (reference sequence). CDR3 region: CAWSPGQAAGYTF. Here the CDR3 DNA reads TGTGCCTGGAGTCCCGGACAGGCGGCAGGCTACACCTTC.

The gene calls are TRBV27 and TRBJ1-1, with no clear D. CDR1 is MNHEY and CDR2 is SMNVEV in the germline V gene (reference sequence). CDR3 size: 13 residues. Trimming removed 5 bases at V and 0 bases at J, with 7 bases between. The CDR3: CASSPRMNTEAFF. As DNA, the CDR3 is TGTGCCAGCAGTCCTCGTATGAACACTGAAGCTTTCTTT.

The chain couples TRBV29-1 to TRBJ1-2; D is unresolved. There are 11 residues in the CDR3. Trimming shortened V by 7 bases and J by 7 bases, and 13 bases separated the two germline ends. In germline, CDR1 is SQVTM, CDR2 ANQGSEA. The CDR3 region is CSGSGPFGYTF. CDR3 in DNA: TGCAGCGGATCGGGCCCCTTTGGCTACACCTTC. Filled out from reference TRBV29-1 and TRBJ1-2, the complete variable domain reads SAVISQKPSRDICQRGTSLTIQCQVDSQVTMMFWYRQQPGQSLTLIATANQGSEATYESGFVIDKFPISRPNLTFSTLTVSNMSPEDSSIYLCSGSGPFGYTFGSGTRLTVV.

This clone has just a few counts. The chain recombines TRBV28 with TRBJ1-5; a weak D match, TRBD1 (5 bases). This CDR3 comprises 14 residues. CDR1 MDHEN and CDR2 SYDVKM come from the germline V gene. V was cut by 10 bases and J by 2 bases, with 15 bases left in between. In nucleotides, the CDR3 is TGTGCCAACAGCCGCTCCAGGGGCAATCAGCCCCAGCATTTT. This encodes CANSRSRGNQPQHF.

The rearrangement uses TRBV5-1 and TRBJ2-3, with TRBD2 identical over 15 bases. The CDR3 has 16 amino acids. The germline gives CDR1 SGHRS, CDR2 YFSETQ. Trimming cost V 3 bases and J 3 bases; bases outside gene matches: 2. The CDR3: CASSSGTSGRTDTQYF. Here the CDR3 DNA reads TGCGCCAGCAGCTCCGGGACTAGCGGGAGGACAGATACGCAGTATTTT.

In this sample, this clone turned up once. The V gene is TRBV7-8, the J gene TRBJ2-5; 11 nucleotides align to TRBD2. Losses at the gene ends were 5 bases for V and 1 base for J; bases not matched to a gene: 9. This CDR3 contains 17 residues. CDR1 is SGHVS and CDR2 is FQNEAQ in the germline V gene. CDR3 bases: TGTGCCAGCAGCCCCGGGACTAGCGGACCCGGCCAAGAGACCCAGTACTTC. Amino acids: CASSPGTSGPGQETQYF.

The chain employs TRBV7-9 and TRBJ1-1, with D possibly being TRBD1 (5 bases). Trimming removed 0 bases at V and 5 bases at J, with 13 bases between. The germline V gene has CDR1 SEHNR and CDR2 FQNEAQ (reference sequence). This CDR3 is 15 amino acids long. CDR3 amino acids: CASSLALGEKTEAFF. The CDR3 nucleotides read TGTGCCAGCAGCTTAGCGTTGGGGGAGAAGACTGAAGCTTTCTTT.

A few counts support this clone. The chain uses TRBV7-8 and TRBJ1-2; tentative D call: TRBD1 (5 bases). This CDR3 spans 14 amino acids. The V end was cut by 4 bases, the J end by 12 bases, with 21 bases between. Germline V gene lookup returns CDR1 SGHVS and CDR2 FQNEAQ. DNA of the CDR3: TGTGCCAGCAGCTCCCCCGACCCGTCAAGGGGCAACACCTTC. Translating it yields CASSSPDPSRGNTF.

This chain links TRBV10-3 with TRBJ2-5; 8 positions agree with TRBD2. The germline gives CDR1 ENHRY, CDR2 SYGVKD. V trimming: 11 bases; J trimming: 3 bases; junction bases outside the gene matches: 8. The CDR3 length is 13 residues. CDR3 coding DNA: TGTGCCTCCCGGGATAGCGGGGAAGAGACCCAGTACTTC. Translation gives CASRDSGEETQYF.

The CDR3 DNA follows: TGTGCCAGCAGTTACATTTGGGACAGGGGAAATCAGCCCCAGCATTTT. Translated, it gives CASSYIWDRGNQPQHF. The rearrangement links TRBV6-6 to TRBJ1-5, with TRBD1 matching over 10 bases. V lost 2 bases and J lost 4; bases outside the gene matches: 5. The CDR3 loop spans 16 amino acids. Germline V gives CDR1 MNHNY, CDR2 SVGAGI (reference sequence).

V and J are TRBV14 and TRBJ2-7; 8 positions match TRBD2. J lost 9 bases, V lost 6 bases, and 16 bases had no gene match. CDR1 is SGHDN and CDR2 is FVKESK in the germline V gene. This CDR3 spans 15 amino acids. This chain's CDR3 is CASRSSGSPTMGQYF. In DNA form, the CDR3 reads TGTGCCAGCAGATCGAGCGGGAGCCCAACAATGGGGCAGTACTTC.

This chain links TRBV5-1 with TRBJ2-5; tentative D call: TRBD1 (6 bases). The CDR3 loop spans 13 amino acids. The germline V gene has CDR1 SGHRS and CDR2 YFSETQ. The ends were cut back, 0 bases at V and 4 bases at J, with 7 bases in the middle. DNA for the CDR3: TGCGCCAGCAGCTTGGGGGGGCCAGAGACCCAGTACTTC. Protein: CASSLGGPETQYF.